A selection of T cell receptor beta chains follows, all from one sample in a study of blood T cell repertoires in COVID-19. Libraries were prepared by immunoSEQ multiplex PCR; TCRdb keeps only in-frame clonotypes and omits some of them. This sample has around 220,000 clones; around 86% occur once, and the top ten carry approximately 5%. Sequenced sample: peripheral blood. The receptors stem from a human donor in a cohort sampled during active COVID-19. Each CDR3 is given with its conserved first and last residue. The D gene is left open where the match is weak. Clone size is given for some rows only: seen once, a few or many times, or a class if the clone is expanded.

j_call,clone_size,d_call,v_call,cdr3_nt,cdr3_aa
TRBJ2-7,-,TRBD2,TRBV27,TGTGCCAGCAGTGTCGATCCGGGACTAGCGGCGTACGAGCAGTACTTC,CASSVDPGLAAYEQYF
TRBJ2-7,-,TRBD2,TRBV6-5,TGTGCCAGCAGACGACTAGCGGGAGTCTCCTACGAGCAGTACTTC,CASRRLAGVSYEQYF
TRBJ1-5,-,TRBD1,TRBV7-9,TGTGCCAGCAGCTGGGACAGGGATCAGCCCCAGCATTTT,CASSWDRDQPQHF
TRBJ2-7,-,TRBD2,TRBV19,TGTGCCAGTAAGAGGGATGCGGGGCCGGGAGGCTACGAGCAGTACTTC,CASKRDAGPGGYEQYF
TRBJ2-3,-,-,TRBV5-6,TGTGCCAGCAGCTGGGGAAGGGGTACGCAGTATTTT,CASSWGRGTQYF
TRBJ2-7,-,TRBD1,TRBV5-5,TGTGCCAGCCTCCAGGGGGCTTACGAGCAGTACTTC,CASLQGAYEQYF
TRBJ2-6,-,-,TRBV5-1,TGCGCCAGCAGCTTGGCCCTCTCCGCCGGTGGGGCCAACGTCCTGACTTTC,CASSLALSAGGANVLTF
TRBJ2-1,-,TRBD1,TRBV4-1,TGCGCCAGCAGCCGGGACAGGCTGTACAATGAGCAGTTCTTC,CASSRDRLYNEQFF
TRBJ2-1,-,TRBD1,TRBV11-2,TGTGCCAGCAGCGTGGGGGGACAGGGGGTCGATGAGCAGTTCTTC,CASSVGGQGVDEQFF
TRBJ2-7,-,TRBD1,TRBV9,TGTGCCAGCAGCGCCTCCCCGGGACAGGGGGCGGGTGAGCAGTACTTC,CASSASPGQGAGEQYF
TRBJ1-2,-,-,TRBV24-1,TGTGCCACCAGTGATTTGGGACGGACTGCTGGCTACACCTTC,CATSDLGRTAGYTF
TRBJ2-7,-,TRBD1,TRBV7-2,TGTGCCAGCAGCTCTCGACAGGGGGCCTACGAGCAGTACTTC,CASSSRQGAYEQYF
TRBJ1-3,once,-,TRBV15,TGTGCCACCAGCAGAGATGGAGTGACTGGAAACACCATATATTTT,CATSRDGVTGNTIYF
TRBJ1-2,-,-,TRBV28,TGTGCCAGCAGACGCCTCGGGGTTAGTGGCTACACCTTC,CASRRLGVSGYTF
TRBJ1-1,-,-,TRBV7-9,TGTGCCAGCAGCCCCTCGGGGGGGAAGGGAGCTTTCTTT,CASSPSGGKGAFF
TRBJ2-7,-,-,TRBV6-6,TGTGCCAGCAGTTACTACGACCAGGACTACGAGCAGTACTTC,CASSYYDQDYEQYF
TRBJ1-4,-,-,TRBV5-8,TGTGCCAGCAGCCGCGGTTCTGGGGCGATGGATGAAAAACTGTTTTTT,CASSRGSGAMDEKLFF
TRBJ1-4,-,-,TRBV28,TGTGCCAGCAGTTTGAGGCAGGGTGCGCCTAATGAAAAACTGTTTTTT,CASSLRQGAPNEKLFF
TRBJ2-5,-,TRBD2,TRBV18,TGTGCCAGCTCACGGGAGTGGTACCTAGCGGCCCAGTACTTC,CASSREWYLAAQYF
TRBJ1-4,few,TRBD1,TRBV7-9,TGTGCCAGCATCAATCAGGGGGGACGGGAAAAACTGTTTTTT,CASINQGGREKLFF
TRBJ2-3,once,TRBD1,TRBV28,TGTGCCAGCAATACAGGGGGGTTTGTGAAAGATACGCAGTATTTT,CASNTGGFVKDTQYF
TRBJ2-7,once,TRBD2,TRBV9,TGTGCCAGCAGCGCGGAGGGGACTAGCGGGAGGGCCAGGGACGAGCAGTACTTC,CASSAEGTSGRARDEQYF
TRBJ2-1,-,TRBD2,TRBV24-1,TGTGCCACCAGTGACGCTCTAGCGGGAGAATACAATGAGCAGTTCTTC,CATSDALAGEYNEQFF
TRBJ2-7,-,-,TRBV27,TGTGCCAGCAGAAGGGGTTACATGGGACAAACCTACGAGCAGTACTTC,CASRRGYMGQTYEQYF
TRBJ1-1,once,-,TRBV5-4,TGTGCCAGCAGCTCACCACAGGAAGTGAACACTGAAGCTTTCTTT,CASSSPQEVNTEAFF
TRBJ1-3,-,-,TRBV19,TGTGCCAGTAGTTCCCGGGTCCTGACCTCTGGAAACACCATATATTTT,CASSSRVLTSGNTIYF
TRBJ1-2,-,-,TRBV19,TGTGCCAGTAGTATTGACAGAAAAAGATATGGCTACACCTTC,CASSIDRKRYGYTF
TRBJ1-2,-,-,TRBV7-2,TGTGCCAGCAGCTTAGAGGGGACATCTAGCTATGGCTACACCTTC,CASSLEGTSSYGYTF
TRBJ2-7,-,-,TRBV28,TGTGCCAGCACCTCAGGACTCATCTACGAGCAGTACTTC,CASTSGLIYEQYF